This T cell receptor (beta chain) was captured in a study of blood T cell repertoires in COVID-19. Study background: Acute-phase and convalescent COVID-19 samples originated in the United States, Italy and Spain.

Clones were sequenced by immunoSEQ multiplex PCR, and TCRdb holds only the in-frame ones, with some missing. The table lists roughly 16,000 clones, 85% to 95% of them singletons. The CDR3 contains 13 residues. The V and J ends lost 10 bases and 4 bases respectively, with 14 bases between them. The germline gives CDR1 MDHEN, CDR2 SYDVKM. The sequenced sample consisted of peripheral blood. This clonotype was sampled from a human donor in a cohort sampled during active COVID-19. The rearrangement uses TRBV28 and TRBJ1-3, with D possibly being TRBD1 (6 bases). The CDR3 reads CATRDGQGNTIYF. In DNA form, the CDR3 reads TGTGCCACCCGGGACGGACAGGGAAACACCATATATTTT.